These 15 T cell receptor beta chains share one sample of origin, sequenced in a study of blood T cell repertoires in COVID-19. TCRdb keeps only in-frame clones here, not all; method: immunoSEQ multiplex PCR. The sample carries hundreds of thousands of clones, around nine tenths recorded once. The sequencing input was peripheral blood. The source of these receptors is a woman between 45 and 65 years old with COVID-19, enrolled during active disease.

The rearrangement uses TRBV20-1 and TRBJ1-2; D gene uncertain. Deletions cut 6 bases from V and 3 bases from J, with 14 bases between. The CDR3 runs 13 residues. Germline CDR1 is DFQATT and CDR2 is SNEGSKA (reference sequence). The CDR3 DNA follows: TGCAGTGCCAGTGAGGGCAGAGACTATGGCTACACCTTC. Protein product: CSASEGRDYGYTF.

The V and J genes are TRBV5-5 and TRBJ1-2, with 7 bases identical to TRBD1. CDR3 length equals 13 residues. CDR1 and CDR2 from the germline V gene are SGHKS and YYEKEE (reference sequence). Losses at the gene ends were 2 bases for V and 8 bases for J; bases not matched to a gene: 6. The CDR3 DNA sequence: TGTGCCAGCAGCTTACGAACAGGGGACGGCTACACCTTC. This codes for CASSLRTGDGYTF.

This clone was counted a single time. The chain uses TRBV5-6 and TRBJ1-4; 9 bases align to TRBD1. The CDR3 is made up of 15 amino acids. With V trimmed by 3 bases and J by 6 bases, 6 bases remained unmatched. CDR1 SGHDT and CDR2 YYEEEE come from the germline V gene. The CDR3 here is CASSYYRDRDEKLFF. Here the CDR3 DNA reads TGTGCCAGCAGCTACTACCGGGACAGGGATGAAAAACTGTTTTTT.

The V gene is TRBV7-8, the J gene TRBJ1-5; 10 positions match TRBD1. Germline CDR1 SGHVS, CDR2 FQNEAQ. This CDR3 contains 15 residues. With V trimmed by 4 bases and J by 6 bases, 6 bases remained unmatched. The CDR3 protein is CASSSRDRGFQPQHF. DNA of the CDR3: TGTGCCAGCAGCTCCCGGGACAGGGGTTTTCAGCCCCAGCATTTT.

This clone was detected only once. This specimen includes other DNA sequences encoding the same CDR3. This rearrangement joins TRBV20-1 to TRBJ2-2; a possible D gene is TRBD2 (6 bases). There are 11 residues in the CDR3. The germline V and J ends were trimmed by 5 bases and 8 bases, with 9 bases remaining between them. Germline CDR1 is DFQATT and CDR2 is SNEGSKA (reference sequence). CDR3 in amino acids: CSARRGGELFF. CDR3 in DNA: TGCAGTGCTCGGAGGGGTGGGGAGCTGTTTTTT.

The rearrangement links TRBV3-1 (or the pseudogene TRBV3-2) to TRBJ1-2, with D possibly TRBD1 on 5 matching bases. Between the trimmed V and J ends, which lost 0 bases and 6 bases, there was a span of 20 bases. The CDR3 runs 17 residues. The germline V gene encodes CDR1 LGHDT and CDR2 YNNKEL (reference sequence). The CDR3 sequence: CASSQDQRSRAGDGYTF. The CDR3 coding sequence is TGTGCCAGCAGCCAAGATCAAAGGTCCAGGGCAGGAGATGGCTACACCTTC.

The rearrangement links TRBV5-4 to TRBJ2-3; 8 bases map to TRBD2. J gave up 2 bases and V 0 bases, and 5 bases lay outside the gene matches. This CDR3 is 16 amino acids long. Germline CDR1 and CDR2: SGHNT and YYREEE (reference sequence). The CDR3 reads CASSLASGSYTDTQYF. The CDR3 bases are TGTGCCAGCAGCTTGGCTAGCGGGTCGTACACAGATACGCAGTATTTT.

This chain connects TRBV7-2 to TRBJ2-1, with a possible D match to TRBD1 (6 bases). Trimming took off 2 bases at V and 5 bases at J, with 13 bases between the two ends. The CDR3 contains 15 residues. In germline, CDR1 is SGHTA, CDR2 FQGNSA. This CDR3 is CASSLLRGKNNEQFF. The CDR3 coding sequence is TGTGCCAGCAGCTTACTGAGGGGGAAAAACAATGAGCAGTTCTTC.

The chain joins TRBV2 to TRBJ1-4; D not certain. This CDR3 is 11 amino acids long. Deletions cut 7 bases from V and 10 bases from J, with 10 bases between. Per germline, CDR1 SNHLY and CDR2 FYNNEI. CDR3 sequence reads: CASKDYGKLFF. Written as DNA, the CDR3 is TGTGCCAGCAAAGACTACGGAAAACTGTTTTTT.

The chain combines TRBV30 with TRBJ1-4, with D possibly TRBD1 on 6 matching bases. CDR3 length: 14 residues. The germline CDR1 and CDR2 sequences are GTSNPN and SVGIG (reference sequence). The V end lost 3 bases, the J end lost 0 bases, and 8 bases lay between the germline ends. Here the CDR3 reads CAWSAGATNEKLFF. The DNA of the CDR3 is TGTGCCTGGAGCGCAGGGGCAACTAATGAAAAACTGTTTTTT.

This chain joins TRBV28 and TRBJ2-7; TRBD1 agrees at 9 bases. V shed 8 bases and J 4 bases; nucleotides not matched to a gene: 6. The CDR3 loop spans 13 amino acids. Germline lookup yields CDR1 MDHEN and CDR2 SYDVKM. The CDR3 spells CASFGTGMYEQYF. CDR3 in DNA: TGTGCCAGCTTCGGGACAGGGATGTACGAGCAGTACTTC.

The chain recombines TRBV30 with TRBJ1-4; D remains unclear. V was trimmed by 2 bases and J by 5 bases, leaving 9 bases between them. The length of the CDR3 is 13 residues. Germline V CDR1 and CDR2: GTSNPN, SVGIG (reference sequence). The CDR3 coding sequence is TGTGCCTGGAGTACAAATTCCAATGAAAAACTGTTTTTT. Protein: CAWSTNSNEKLFF.

CDR3 nucleotide sequence: TGTGCCAGCAGTTACCGACCGGGTGAGCAGTACTTC. The encoded protein is CASSYRPGEQYF. The rearrangement joins TRBV6-5 to TRBJ2-7; D uncertain. The germline V gene has CDR1 MNHEY and CDR2 SVGAGI. V dropped 2 bases and J dropped 7 bases, with 9 bases sitting between them. The CDR3 has 12 residues.

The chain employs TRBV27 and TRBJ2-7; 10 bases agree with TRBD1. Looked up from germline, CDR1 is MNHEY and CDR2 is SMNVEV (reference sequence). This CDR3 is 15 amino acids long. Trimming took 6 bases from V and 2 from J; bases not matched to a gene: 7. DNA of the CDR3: TGTGCCAGCAGGCCAGGGACAGGGGATCCCTACGAGCAGTACTTC. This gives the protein CASRPGTGDPYEQYF.

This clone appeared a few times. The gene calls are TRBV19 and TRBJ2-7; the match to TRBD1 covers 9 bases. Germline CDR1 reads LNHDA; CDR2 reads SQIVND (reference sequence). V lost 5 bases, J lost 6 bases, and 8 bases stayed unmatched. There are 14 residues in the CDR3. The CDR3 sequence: CASSSRDREVEQYF. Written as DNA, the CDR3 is TGTGCCAGTAGTTCGCGGGACAGGGAGGTCGAGCAGTACTTC.